This T cell receptor (beta chain) was documented in a study of blood T cell repertoires in COVID-19. As for the study in general: Sources were T cells, B-cell-depleted T cells, or PBMCs; the material itself was cDNA or gDNA.

The CDR3 runs to 15 residues. V was cut by 5 bases and J by 6 bases, with 17 bases left in between. The germline gives CDR1 MNHEY, CDR2 SMNVEV (reference sequence). TCRdb's copy holds only in-frame clones and misses some; the assay was immunoSEQ multiplex PCR. The sample lists fewer than 250,000 clones, about 88% occurring once. What was sequenced was peripheral blood. The TCR was taken from a man between 65 and 79 years old with acute or convalescent COVID-19. The V gene is TRBV27, the J gene TRBJ1-5, with D perhaps TRBD1 (6 bases). The CDR3 nucleotides read TGTGCCAGCAGTCCGTCGACAGGAGTGGGTCAGCCCCAGCATTTT. Residues: CASSPSTGVGQPQHF.